The clone carrying this TCR beta chain was detected a few times. The antigen is undetermined. TCRdb ran MiXCR on the 5' RACE reads and lists one entry per CDR3 protein. This table has roughly 200,000 distinct CDR3 sequences, roughly 15% appearing once. The data are from a study of identical twins. Study outcomes and limitations: High-abundance cord blood beta clonotypes had fewer insertions; memory repertoires showed none.

Germline loops: CDR1 SEHNR, CDR2 FQNEAQ (reference sequence). Trimming pared 2 bases from V and 4 bases from J, leaving 8 bases between. This CDR3 comprises 14 residues. This same sample was also taken into another study, of T cells expressing NK-cell markers. Per that study: Several experiments added an anti-gamma-delta TCR antibody to sort only alpha-beta TCR T cells. Five to seven of the donors carried dominant NKG2C+ clonotypes that took up about 1.0-7.5% of their CD8+ T cells.

The receptor was isolated from a woman between 18 and 29 years old in good health. Sequenced input: CD8+ T cells sorted from blood. The rearrangement joins TRBV7-9 to TRBJ2-2; D not resolved. The CDR3 protein is CASSLPMTTGELFF. CDR3 DNA sequence: TGTGCCAGCAGCTTACCCATGACCACCGGGGAGCTGTTTTTT.